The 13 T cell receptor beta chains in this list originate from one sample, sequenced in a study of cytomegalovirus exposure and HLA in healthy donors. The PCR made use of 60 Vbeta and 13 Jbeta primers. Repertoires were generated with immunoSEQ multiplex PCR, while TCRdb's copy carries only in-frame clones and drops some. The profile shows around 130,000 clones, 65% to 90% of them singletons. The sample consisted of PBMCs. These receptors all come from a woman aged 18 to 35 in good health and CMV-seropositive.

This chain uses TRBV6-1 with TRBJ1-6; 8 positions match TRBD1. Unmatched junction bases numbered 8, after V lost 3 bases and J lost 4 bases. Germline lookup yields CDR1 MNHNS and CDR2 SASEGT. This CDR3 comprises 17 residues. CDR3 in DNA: TGTGCCAGCAGTGAGGGGAACAGGGGGAATTATAATTCACCCCTCCACTTT. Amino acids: CASSEGNRGNYNSPLHF.

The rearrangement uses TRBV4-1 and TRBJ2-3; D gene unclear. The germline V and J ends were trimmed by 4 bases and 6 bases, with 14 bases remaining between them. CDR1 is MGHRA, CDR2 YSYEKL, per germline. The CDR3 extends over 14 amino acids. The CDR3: CASSLRNSGDTQYF. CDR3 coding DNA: TGCGCCAGCAGCCTCCGAAATTCCGGGGATACGCAGTATTTT.

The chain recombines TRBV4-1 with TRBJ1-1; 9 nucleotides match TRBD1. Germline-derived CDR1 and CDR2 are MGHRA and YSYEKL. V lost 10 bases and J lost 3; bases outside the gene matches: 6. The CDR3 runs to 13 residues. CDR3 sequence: CATGRQGDTEAFF. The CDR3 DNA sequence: TGCGCCACAGGACGACAGGGGGACACTGAAGCTTTCTTT.

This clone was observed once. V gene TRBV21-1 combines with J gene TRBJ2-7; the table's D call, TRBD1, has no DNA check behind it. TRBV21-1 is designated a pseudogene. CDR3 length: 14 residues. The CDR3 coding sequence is TGTGCCAGCAGCAGGCAAGGACAGCCGGGGGAGCAGTACTTC. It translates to CASSRQGQPGEQYF.

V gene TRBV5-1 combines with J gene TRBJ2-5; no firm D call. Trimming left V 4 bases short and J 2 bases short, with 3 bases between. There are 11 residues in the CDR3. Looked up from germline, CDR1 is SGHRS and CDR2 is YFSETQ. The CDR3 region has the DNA TGCGCCAGCAGCCGTCAAGAGACCCAGTACTTC. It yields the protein CASSRQETQYF.

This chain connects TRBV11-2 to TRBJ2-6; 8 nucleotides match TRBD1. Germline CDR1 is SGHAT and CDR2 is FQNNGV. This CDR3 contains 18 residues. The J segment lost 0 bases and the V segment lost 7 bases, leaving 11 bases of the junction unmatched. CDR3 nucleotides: TGTGCCAGCACCTCCCGGGACAGGTCCCCCTCTGGGGCCAACGTCCTGACTTTC. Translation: CASTSRDRSPSGANVLTF.

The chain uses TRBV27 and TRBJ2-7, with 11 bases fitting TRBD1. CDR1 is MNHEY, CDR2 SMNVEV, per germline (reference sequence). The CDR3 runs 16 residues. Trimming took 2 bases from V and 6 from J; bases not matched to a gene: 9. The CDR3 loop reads CASSLPIWTGGAEQYF. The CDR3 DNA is TGTGCCAGCAGTTTACCCATTTGGACAGGGGGCGCCGAGCAGTACTTC.

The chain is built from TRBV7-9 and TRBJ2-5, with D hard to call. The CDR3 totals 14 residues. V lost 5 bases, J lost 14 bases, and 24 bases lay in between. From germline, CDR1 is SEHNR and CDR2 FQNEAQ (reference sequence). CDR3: CASSLGLGDVPTYF. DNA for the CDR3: TGTGCCAGCAGCCTAGGGCTAGGTGATGTCCCAACCTACTTC.

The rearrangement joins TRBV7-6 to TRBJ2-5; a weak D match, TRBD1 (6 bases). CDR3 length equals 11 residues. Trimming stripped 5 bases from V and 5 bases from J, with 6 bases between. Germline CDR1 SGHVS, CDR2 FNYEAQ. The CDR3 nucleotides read TGTGCCAGCAGCCAGGGGGAGACCCAGTACTTC. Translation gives CASSQGETQYF.

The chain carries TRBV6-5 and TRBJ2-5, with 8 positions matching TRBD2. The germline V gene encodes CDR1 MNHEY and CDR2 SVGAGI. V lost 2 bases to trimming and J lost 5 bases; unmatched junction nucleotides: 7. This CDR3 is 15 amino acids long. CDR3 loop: CASSYATGGAETQYF. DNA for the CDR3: TGTGCCAGCAGTTACGCGACCGGGGGGGCGGAGACCCAGTACTTC.

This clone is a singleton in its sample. CDR3 DNA: TGTGCCAGCAGCTTAGCGTCCCAGGAATATGGCTACACCTTC. The encoded protein is CASSLASQEYGYTF. This chain uses TRBV7-9 with TRBJ1-2; no reliable D call. The CDR3 is made up of 14 amino acids. V was clipped by 0 bases and J by 5 bases, with 10 bases between them. Germline V lookup: CDR1 SEHNR, CDR2 FQNEAQ (reference sequence).

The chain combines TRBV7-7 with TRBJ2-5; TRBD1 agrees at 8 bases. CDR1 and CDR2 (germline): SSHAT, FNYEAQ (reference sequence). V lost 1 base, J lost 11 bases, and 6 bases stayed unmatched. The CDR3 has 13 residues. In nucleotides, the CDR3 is TGTGCCAGCAGCTTAGGACAGGGGCAAGAGCAGTACTTC. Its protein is CASSLGQGQEQYF.

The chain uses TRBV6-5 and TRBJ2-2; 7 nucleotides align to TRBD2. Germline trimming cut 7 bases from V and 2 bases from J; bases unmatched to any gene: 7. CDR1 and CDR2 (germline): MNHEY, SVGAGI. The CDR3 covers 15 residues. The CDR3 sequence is CASNRQRGNTGELFF. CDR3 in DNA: TGTGCCAGCAACCGACAGCGGGGTAACACCGGGGAGCTGTTTTTT.